Each of the 14 T cell receptor beta chains below was sequenced from the same sample in a study of blood T cell repertoires in COVID-19. Some clones are missing from TCRdb's copy, which holds only in-frame ones; the method was immunoSEQ multiplex PCR. The repertoire holds around 200,000 clones, 80% to 90% seen once, with over 2.5% in the top ten. The sequencing sample was made of peripheral blood. These TCRs come from a man aged 55-75 years with acute or convalescent COVID-19.

The J gene is TRBJ2-5, the V gene TRBV23-1, with D tentatively TRBD1 (5 bases). TRBV23-1 is recorded as an ORF, its role being uncertain. Trimming removed 3 bases from V and 2 bases from J, with 19 bases in between. The CDR3 contains 17 residues. The DNA of the CDR3 is TGCGCCAGCAGTCATCACCGGTCCGGACACCAGCAAGAGACCCAGTACTTC. Encoded protein: CASSHHRSGHQQETQYF.

V and J are TRBV19 and TRBJ2-7, with D tentatively TRBD2 (5 bases). CDR3 size: 14 residues. Trimming cost V 4 bases and J 0 bases, with 10 bases left between them. In germline, CDR1 is LNHDA, CDR2 SQIVND (reference sequence). DNA of the CDR3: TGTGCCAGTAGTACCCCAGAGGGCTCCTACGAGCAGTACTTC. Encoded protein: CASSTPEGSYEQYF.

This clone was seen a few times. The V call is TRBV3-1 (or the pseudogene TRBV3-2), the J call TRBJ1-5, with a weak D call TRBD1 (6 bases). Germline values: CDR1 LGHDT, CDR2 YNNKEL (reference sequence). The CDR3 has 16 amino acids. Trimming removed 4 bases from V and 7 bases from J, with 20 bases in between. CDR3 DNA sequence: TGTGCCAGCAGCCCAACCGGGACACCCTCCGACCAGCCCCAGCATTTT. Its translation is CASSPTGTPSDQPQHF.

J is TRBJ2-7 and V is TRBV5-1; possibly TRBD1 for D (6 bases). This CDR3 region has 16 residues. V lost 0 bases and J lost 0, with 13 bases in between. Per germline, CDR1 SGHRS and CDR2 YFSETQ. The CDR3 DNA reads as TGCGCCAGCAGCTTGGAGCCAGGGGTCAACTCCTACGAGCAGTACTTC. Translating it yields CASSLEPGVNSYEQYF.

The V call is TRBV19, the J call TRBJ1-4; no definite D call. The CDR3 consists of 13 residues. V lost 3 bases to trimming and J lost 8 bases, with 10 bases between them. Germline lookup yields CDR1 LNHDA and CDR2 SQIVND (reference sequence). The CDR3 reads CASSIQREEKLFF. The CDR3, as DNA: TGTGCCAGTAGTATTCAGCGGGAGGAAAAACTGTTTTTT.

The chain has TRBV20-1 and TRBJ1-6, with TRBD1 matching over 7 bases. Germline assignment: CDR1 DFQATT and CDR2 SNEGSKA (reference sequence). There are 16 residues in the CDR3. Trimming removed 3 bases from V and 7 bases from J; junction bases left unmatched: 12. CDR3 DNA: TGCAGTGCTAGTAGTCCAGGGACAGTAGTAAATTCACCCCTCCACTTT. Its translation is CSASSPGTVVNSPLHF.

The J gene is TRBJ2-1, the V gene TRBV10-3, with D maybe TRBD2 (5 bases). Trimming removed 3 bases at V and 5 bases at J, with 17 bases between. The CDR3 extends over 16 amino acids. Germline V gene sequence: CDR1 ENHRY, CDR2 SYGVKD. The DNA for the CDR3 is TGTGCCATCAGTGAAGGAGAGCGGTTCGTGGACAATGAGCAGTTCTTC. It is translated as CAISEGERFVDNEQFF.

The V call is TRBV5-5, the J call TRBJ1-5; 11 nucleotides align to TRBD1. The CDR3 is made up of 17 amino acids. Per the germline V gene, CDR1 is SGHKS and CDR2 is YYEKEE (reference sequence). J was trimmed by 2 bases and V by 5 bases; bases with no gene match: 9. The CDR3 sequence is CASSSGTGGRGNQPQHF. CDR3 sequence (DNA): TGTGCCAGCAGTTCCGGGACAGGGGGTCGCGGCAATCAGCCCCAGCATTTT.

CDR3 nucleotide sequence: TGTGCCAGCAGTGATTTTGGGTCGGGGGACAATGAGCAGTTCTTC. Encoded protein: CASSDFGSGDNEQFF. V usage is TRBV2 and J usage is TRBJ2-1; TRBD2 might be the D (6 bases). Germline V lookup: CDR1 SNHLY, CDR2 FYNNEI. V gave up 3 bases and J gave up 5 bases, with 14 bases separating them. This CDR3 comprises 15 residues.

The genes are TRBV7-9 and TRBJ2-7, with 12 bases that match TRBD2. Unmatched junction bases numbered 4, after V lost 5 bases and J lost 2 bases. This CDR3 contains 15 residues. In germline, CDR1 is SEHNR, CDR2 FQNEAQ (reference sequence). The CDR3 region has the DNA TGTGCCAGCAGCCGACTAGCGGGAGTCCCCTACGAGCAGTACTTC. Protein: CASSRLAGVPYEQYF.

V and J are TRBV23-1 and TRBJ2-3; 13 bases are a match to TRBD2. TRBV23-1 is filed as an ORF, its function uncertain. Unmatched junction bases numbered 13, after V lost 4 bases and J lost 0 bases. CDR3 length: 20 amino acids. CDR3 nucleotides: TGCGCCAGCAGTCTCGGGACTAGCGGGAAACGAGGGCCTAGCACAGATACGCAGTATTTT. Translated, it gives CASSLGTSGKRGPSTDTQYF.

The gene calls are TRBV5-6 and TRBJ1-2, with 11 nucleotides matching TRBD1. The CDR3 totals 18 residues. V was clipped by 3 bases and J by 8 bases; unmatched bases: 18. Germline V lookup: CDR1 SGHDT, CDR2 YYEEEE. The CDR3 DNA reads as TGTGCCAGCAGCTCGCGCGCTTATGGACAGGGGGCACGAGGGGGCTACACCTTC. This codes for CASSSRAYGQGARGGYTF.

V and J are TRBV7-2 and TRBJ2-1; 15 nucleotides align to TRBD2. From germline, CDR1 is SGHTA and CDR2 FQGNSA. V lost 6 bases, J lost 7 bases, and 4 bases stayed unmatched. There are 15 residues in the CDR3. CDR3 protein: CASSGGLAGGNEQFF. The CDR3 DNA sequence: TGTGCCAGCAGTGGGGGACTAGCGGGAGGAAATGAGCAGTTCTTC. Full variable domain (outside the CDR3, taken from reference TRBV7-2 and TRBJ2-1): GAGVSQSPSNKVTEKGKDVELRCDPISGHTALYWYRQSLGQGLEFLIYFQGNSAPDKSGLPSDRFSAERTGGSVSTLTIQRTQQEDSAVYLCASSGGLAGGNEQFFGPGTRLTVL.

This clone was observed once. The rearrangement uses TRBV24-1 and TRBJ2-3; 8 bases are a match to TRBD1. Germline assignment: CDR1 KGHDR and CDR2 SFDVKD. V dropped 5 bases and J dropped 2; count of bases not matched to a gene: 8. This CDR3 region has 16 residues. In DNA, the CDR3 is TGTGCCACCAGTGCCGCCGGACAGGGCCTCACAGATACGCAGTATTTT. This gives the protein CATSAAGQGLTDTQYF.